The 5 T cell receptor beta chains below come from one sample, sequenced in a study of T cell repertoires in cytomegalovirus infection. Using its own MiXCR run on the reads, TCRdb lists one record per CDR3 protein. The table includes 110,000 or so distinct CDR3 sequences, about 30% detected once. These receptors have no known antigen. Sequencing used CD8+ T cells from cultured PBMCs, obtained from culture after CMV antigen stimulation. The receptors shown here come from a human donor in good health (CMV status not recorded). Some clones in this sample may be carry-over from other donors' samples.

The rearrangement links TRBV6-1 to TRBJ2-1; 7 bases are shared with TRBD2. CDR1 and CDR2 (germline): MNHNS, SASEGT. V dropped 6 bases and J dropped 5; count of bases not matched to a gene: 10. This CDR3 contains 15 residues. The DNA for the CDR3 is TGTGCCAGCAGACTTAGTGGGGGGGTGAACAATGAGCAGTTCTTC. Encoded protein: CASRLSGGVNNEQFF.

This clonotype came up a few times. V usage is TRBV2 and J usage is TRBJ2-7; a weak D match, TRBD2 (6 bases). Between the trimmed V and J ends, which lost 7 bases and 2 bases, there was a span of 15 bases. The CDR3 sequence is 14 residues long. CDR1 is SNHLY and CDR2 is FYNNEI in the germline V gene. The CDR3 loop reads CASIGQGLTYEQYF. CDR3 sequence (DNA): TGTGCCAGCATCGGGCAGGGACTTACCTACGAGCAGTACTTC.

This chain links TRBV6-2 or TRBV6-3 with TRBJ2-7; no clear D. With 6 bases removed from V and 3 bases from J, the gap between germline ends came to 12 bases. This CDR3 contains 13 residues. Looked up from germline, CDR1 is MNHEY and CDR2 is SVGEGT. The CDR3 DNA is TGTGCCAGCAGCCCCCTCCCCAGCTACGAGCAGTACTTC. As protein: CASSPLPSYEQYF.

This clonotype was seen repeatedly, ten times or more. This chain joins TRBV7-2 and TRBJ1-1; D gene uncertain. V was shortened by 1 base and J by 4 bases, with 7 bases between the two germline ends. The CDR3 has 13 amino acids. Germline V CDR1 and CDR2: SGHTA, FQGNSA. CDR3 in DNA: TGTGCCAGCAGCTTAGGGTGGAGCACTGAAGCTTTCTTT. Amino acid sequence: CASSLGWSTEAFF.

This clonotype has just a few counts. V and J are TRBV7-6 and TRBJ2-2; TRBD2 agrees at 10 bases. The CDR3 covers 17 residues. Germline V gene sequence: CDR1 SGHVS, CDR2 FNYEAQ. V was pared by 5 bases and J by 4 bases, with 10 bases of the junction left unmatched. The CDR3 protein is CASSETRLAGRTGELFF. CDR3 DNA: TGTGCCAGCAGCGAGACGAGACTAGCGGGCCGCACCGGGGAGCTGTTTTTT. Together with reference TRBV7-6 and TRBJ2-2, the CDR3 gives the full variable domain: GAGVSQSPRYKVTKRGQDVALRCDPISGHVSLYWYRQALGQGPEFLTYFNYEAQQDKSGLPNDRFSAERPEGSISTLTIQRTEQRDSAMYRCASSETRLAGRTGELFFGEGSRLTVL.